Listed below are T cell receptor beta chains from one sample, sequenced in a study of cytomegalovirus exposure and HLA in healthy donors. Profiling relied on immunoSEQ multiplex PCR, and the TCRdb table lists in-frame clones only, not all of them. The data show 150,000 to 200,000 clones, 80% seen once. Sequenced: PBMCs. Source of these receptors: a man younger than 30 in good health and CMV-seropositive. CDR3s include the opening cysteine and the closing phenylalanine or tryptophan. A D gene is named only where the DNA matches it firmly.

v_gene,j_gene,d_gene,CDR3aa,CDR3nt
TRBV6-1,TRBJ2-7,-,CASSARGSDLEQYF,TGTGCCAGCAGCGCTCGGGGGTCAGATCTCGAGCAGTACTTC
TRBV5-5,TRBJ1-1,-,CASSLAEVSEAFF,TGTGCCAGCAGCTTGGCTGAGGTATCTGAAGCTTTCTTT
TRBV2,TRBJ2-2,TRBD1,CASSEPTGVGTGELFF,TGTGCCAGCAGTGAACCGACAGGGGTCGGCACCGGGGAGCTGTTTTTT
TRBV5-1,TRBJ2-1,-,CASSLASGGIASYNEQFF,TGCGCCAGCAGCTTGGCTAGTGGGGGGATCGCGTCCTACAATGAGCAGTTCTTC
TRBV2,TRBJ1-1,TRBD1,CASKEGAGAFF,TGTGCCAGCAAGGAGGGGGCGGGAGCTTTCTTT
TRBV30,TRBJ2-6,-,CAWTGLKAGANVLTF,TGTGCCTGGACAGGGTTAAAAGCTGGGGCCAACGTCCTGACTTTC
TRBV9,TRBJ2-7,TRBD1,CASSAGTGVPYEQYF,TGTGCCAGCAGCGCGGGGACAGGGGTCCCCTACGAGCAGTACTTC
TRBV28,TRBJ1-4,TRBD1,CASSSPPGQGNEKLFF,TGTGCCAGCAGTTCACCTCCGGGACAGGGTAATGAAAAACTGTTTTTT
TRBV29-1,TRBJ1-2,-,CSVDLGGADYGYTF,TGCAGCGTTGATCTTGGGGGCGCGGACTATGGCTACACCTTC
TRBV4-3,TRBJ1-2,-,CASRAQGRNGYTF,TGCGCCAGCAGAGCACAGGGCCGGAATGGCTACACCTTC